This T cell receptor (beta chain) was identified during a study of T-cell memory formation after mild COVID-19. Overall study context: TCR clusters were mostly confined to one donor each.

TCRdb processed the 5' RACE reads anew with MiXCR; each CDR3 protein has one entry. The sample yields hundreds of thousands of distinct CDR3 sequences, about 20% seen once. Study conclusions and caveats: Mainly in CM and EM were contracting CD4+ clones; CD8+ were in EMRA. Memory cells collected pre-infection included some clones that later responded, suggesting cross-reactive memory joined.

Note on this clonotype: Its matching antigen is unknown.

CDR3 size: 9 residues. CDR1 SGHVS and CDR2 FQNEAQ come from the germline V gene. The V end was cut by 10 bases, the J end by 5 bases, with 5 bases between. The receptor was derived from an adult woman who had mild COVID-19 (a few samples of this study predate the infection). Cell type and time point are not known. The sequenced sample consisted of PBMCs or a T cell subset sorted from them (not recorded which). This chain uses TRBV7-8 with TRBJ2-5; unclear D gene. The CDR3 loop is CATPETQYF. CDR3 nucleotides: TGTGCCACCCCGGAGACCCAGTACTTC. Using reference TRBV7-8 and TRBJ2-5 for the parts outside the CDR3, the full variable domain is GAGVSQSPRYKVAKRGQDVALRCDPISGHVSLFWYQQALGQGPEFLTYFQNEAQLDKSGLPSDRFFAERPEGSVSTLKIQRTQQEDSAVYLCATPETQYFGPGTRLLVL.